This TCR beta chain was identified during a study of response to subunit inactivated influenza vaccine (dated by TCRdb to 2016 to 2019). General notes on the study: The study used deep quantitative T cell receptor repertoire profiling to track responses to a trivalent subunit inactivated influenza vaccine. On the study overall, not on this receptor specifically: The authors suggested that each seasonal influenza vaccination may recruit only a limited number of new T cells.

Library prep was done by RT-PCR. The sample was run on an Illumina HiSeq 2500. The public reads were quality trimmed at Q25 with fastp and then assembled into clones with MiXCR by TCRdb, keeping productive beta chains. Entries that share a CDR3 protein sequence are merged under the most common genes and DNA. This sample comprises approximately 300,000 distinct CDR3 sequences, roughly 22% of them detected only once. Under 13% of the sample is taken by the ten largest. Its CDR3 holds 14 amino acids, cysteine through phenylalanine. The read is trimmed to its CDR3 DNA, 42 bases read in frame from base 1. Per the germline V gene, SGHDT is the CDR1 and YYEEEE is the CDR2. V is reduced by 0 bases and J by 12 bases, leaving a spacing of 18 bases between them. Details on this clonotype: What antigen it recognizes has not been identified. Base qualities are missing; no much larger clone stands one base away.

The V gene is TRBV5-6 and the J gene is TRBJ1-2; the D gene cannot be resolved reliably. The source is a man in his fifties or sixties who received an inactivated influenza vaccine. Donor details come from another sample of the same person, matched by shared clones. The source material was PBMCs from blood, sampled approximately 20 months after vaccination. DNA sequence: TGTGCCAGCAGCTTGGGGACGGGGTCGGGCGGCAACACCTTC. The resulting protein is CASSLGTGSGGNTF.